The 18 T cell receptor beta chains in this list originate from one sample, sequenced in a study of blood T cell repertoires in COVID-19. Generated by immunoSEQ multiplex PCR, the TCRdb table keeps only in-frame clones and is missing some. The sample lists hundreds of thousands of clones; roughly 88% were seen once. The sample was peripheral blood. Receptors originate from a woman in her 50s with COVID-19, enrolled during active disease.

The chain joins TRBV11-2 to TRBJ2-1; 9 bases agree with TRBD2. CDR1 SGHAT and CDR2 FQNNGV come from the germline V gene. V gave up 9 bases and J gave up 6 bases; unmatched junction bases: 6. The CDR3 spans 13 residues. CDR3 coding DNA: TGTGCCAGTCAGCGGGGGGTCGTCAATGAGCAGTTCTTC. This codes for CASQRGVVNEQFF.

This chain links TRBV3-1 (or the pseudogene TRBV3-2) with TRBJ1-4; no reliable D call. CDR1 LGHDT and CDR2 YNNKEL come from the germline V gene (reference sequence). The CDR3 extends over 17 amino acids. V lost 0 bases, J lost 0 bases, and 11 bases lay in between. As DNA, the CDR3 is TGTGCCAGCAGCCAAGATTTAAGCCCTGCAACTAATGAAAAACTGTTTTTT. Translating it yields CASSQDLSPATNEKLFF.

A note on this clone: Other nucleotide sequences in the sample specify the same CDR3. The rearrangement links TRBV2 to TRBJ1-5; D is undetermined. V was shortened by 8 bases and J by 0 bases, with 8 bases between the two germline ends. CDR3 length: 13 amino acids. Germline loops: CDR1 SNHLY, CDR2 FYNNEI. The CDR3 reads CASRGDSNQPQHF. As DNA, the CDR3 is TGTGCCAGCCGGGGTGATAGCAATCAGCCCCAGCATTTT. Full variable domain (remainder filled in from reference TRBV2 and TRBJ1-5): EPEVTQTPSHQVTQMGQEVILRCVPISNHLYFYWYRQILGQKVEFLVSFYNNEISEKSEIFDDQFSVERPDGSNFTLKIRSTKLEDSAMYFCASRGDSNQPQHFGDGTRLSIL.

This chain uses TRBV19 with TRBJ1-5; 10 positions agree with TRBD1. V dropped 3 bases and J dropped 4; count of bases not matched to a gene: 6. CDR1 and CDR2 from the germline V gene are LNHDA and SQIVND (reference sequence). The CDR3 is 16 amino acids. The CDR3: CASSISGQGKNQPQHF. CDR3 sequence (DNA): TGTGCCAGTAGTATCTCGGGACAGGGGAAAAATCAGCCCCAGCATTTT. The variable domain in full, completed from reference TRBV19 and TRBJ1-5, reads DGGITQSPKYLFRKEGQNVTLSCEQNLNHDAMYWYRQDPGQGLRLIYYSQIVNDFQKGDIAEGYSVSREKKESFPLTVTSAQKNPTAFYLCASSISGQGKNQPQHFGDGTRLSIL.

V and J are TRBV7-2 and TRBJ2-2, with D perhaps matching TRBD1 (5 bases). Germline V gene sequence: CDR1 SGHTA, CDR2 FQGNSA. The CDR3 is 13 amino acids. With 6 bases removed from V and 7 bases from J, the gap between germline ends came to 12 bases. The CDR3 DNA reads TGTGCCAGCAGACTAAGGGGCGACGGGGAGCTGTTTTTT. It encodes CASRLRGDGELFF.

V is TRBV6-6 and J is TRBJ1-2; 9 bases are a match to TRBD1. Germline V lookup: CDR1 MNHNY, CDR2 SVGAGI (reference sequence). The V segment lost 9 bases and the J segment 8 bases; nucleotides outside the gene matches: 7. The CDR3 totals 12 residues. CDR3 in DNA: TGTGCCAGTTCCCGGGACAGGGTGGGCTACACCTTC. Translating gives CASSRDRVGYTF.

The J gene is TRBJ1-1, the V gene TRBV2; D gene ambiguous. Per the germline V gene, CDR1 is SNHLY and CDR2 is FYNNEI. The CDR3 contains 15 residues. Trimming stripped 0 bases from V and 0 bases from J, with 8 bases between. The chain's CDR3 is CASSEARGLNTEAFF. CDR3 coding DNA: TGTGCCAGCAGTGAAGCACGTGGCCTGAACACTGAAGCTTTCTTT.

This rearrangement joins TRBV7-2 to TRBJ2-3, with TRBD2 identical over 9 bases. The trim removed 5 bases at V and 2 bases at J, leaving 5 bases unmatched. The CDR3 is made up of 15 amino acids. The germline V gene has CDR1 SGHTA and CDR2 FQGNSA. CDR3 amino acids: CASSKTSGLTDTQYF. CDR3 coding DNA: TGTGCCAGCAGCAAGACTAGCGGACTCACAGATACGCAGTATTTT.

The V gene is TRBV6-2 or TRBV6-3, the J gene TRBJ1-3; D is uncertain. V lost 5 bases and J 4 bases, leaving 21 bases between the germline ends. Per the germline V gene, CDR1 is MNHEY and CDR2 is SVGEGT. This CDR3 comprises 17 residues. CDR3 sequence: CASSPLPGGVIGNTIYF. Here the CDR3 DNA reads TGTGCCAGCAGTCCACTTCCGGGAGGAGTAATAGGAAACACCATATATTTT.

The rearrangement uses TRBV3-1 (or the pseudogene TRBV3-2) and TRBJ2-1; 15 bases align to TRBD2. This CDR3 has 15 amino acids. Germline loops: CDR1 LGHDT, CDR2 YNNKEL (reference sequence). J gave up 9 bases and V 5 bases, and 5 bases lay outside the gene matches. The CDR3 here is CASSGTSGGRGEQFF. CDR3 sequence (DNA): TGTGCCAGCAGCGGGACTAGCGGGGGGCGCGGTGAGCAGTTCTTC.

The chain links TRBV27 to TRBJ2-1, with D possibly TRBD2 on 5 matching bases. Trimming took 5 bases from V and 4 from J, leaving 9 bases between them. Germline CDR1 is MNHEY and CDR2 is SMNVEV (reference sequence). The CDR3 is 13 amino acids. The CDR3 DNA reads TGTGCCAGCAGTGAGGACTTTTACAATGAGCAGTTCTTC. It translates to CASSEDFYNEQFF.

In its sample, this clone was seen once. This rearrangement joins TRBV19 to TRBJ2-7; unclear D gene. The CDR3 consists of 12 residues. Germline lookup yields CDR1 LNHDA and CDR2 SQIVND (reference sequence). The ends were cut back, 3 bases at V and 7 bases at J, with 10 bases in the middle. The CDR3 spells CASSIPFGEQYF. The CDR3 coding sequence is TGTGCCAGTAGTATCCCCTTCGGGGAGCAGTACTTC.

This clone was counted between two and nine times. As DNA, the CDR3 is TGCGCCAGCAGTACCGGACAGGGTGGTTACGAGCAGTACTTC. Amino acid sequence: CASSTGQGGYEQYF. This sequence joins TRBV4-1 and TRBJ2-7; TRBD1 matches 8 bases. V was clipped by 6 bases and J by 4 bases; unmatched bases: 8. The CDR3 is 14 residues long. The germline V gene encodes CDR1 MGHRA and CDR2 YSYEKL.

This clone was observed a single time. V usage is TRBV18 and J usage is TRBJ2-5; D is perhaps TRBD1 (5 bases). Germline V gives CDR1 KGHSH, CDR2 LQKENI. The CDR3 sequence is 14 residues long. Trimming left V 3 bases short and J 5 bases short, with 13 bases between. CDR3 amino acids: CASSPDSPRETQYF. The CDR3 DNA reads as TGTGCCAGCTCACCCGACAGTCCGAGGGAGACCCAGTACTTC.

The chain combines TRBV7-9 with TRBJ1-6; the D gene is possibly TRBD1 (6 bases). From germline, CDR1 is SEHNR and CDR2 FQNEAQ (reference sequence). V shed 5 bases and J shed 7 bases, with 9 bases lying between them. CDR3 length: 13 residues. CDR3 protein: CASSLDRNSPLHF. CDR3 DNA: TGTGCCAGCAGCCTCGACAGGAATTCACCCCTCCACTTT.

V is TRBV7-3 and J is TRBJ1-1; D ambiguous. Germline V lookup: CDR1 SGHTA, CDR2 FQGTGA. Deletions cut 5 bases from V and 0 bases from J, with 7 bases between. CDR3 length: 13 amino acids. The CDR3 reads CASSREMNTEAFF. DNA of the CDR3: TGTGCCAGCAGCCGTGAGATGAACACTGAAGCTTTCTTT.

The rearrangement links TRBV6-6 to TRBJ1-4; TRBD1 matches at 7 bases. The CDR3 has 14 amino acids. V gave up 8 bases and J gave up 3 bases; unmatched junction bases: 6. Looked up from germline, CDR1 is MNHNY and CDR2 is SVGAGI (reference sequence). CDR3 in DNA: TGTGCCAGCCTCCTCGGACAGGCTAATGAAAAACTGTTTTTT. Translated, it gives CASLLGQANEKLFF.

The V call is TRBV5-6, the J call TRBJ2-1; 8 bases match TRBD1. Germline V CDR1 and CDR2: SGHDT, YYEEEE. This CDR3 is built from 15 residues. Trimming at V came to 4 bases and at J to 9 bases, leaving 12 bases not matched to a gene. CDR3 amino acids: CASSPTSTGVIEQFF. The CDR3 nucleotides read TGTGCCAGCAGCCCGACTTCGACAGGGGTCATTGAGCAGTTCTTC.